This entry features one T cell receptor (beta chain) sequence. 5' RACE that incorporated UMI labels was used to prepare the TRB cDNA libraries. TCRdb re-called the 5' RACE reads, yielding one record per CDR3 amino acid sequence without DNA. The sample data list 35,000 to 55,000 distinct CDR3 sequences. This entry belongs to a study of CXCR3-negative and CXCR3-positive naive CD8 T cells. The germline V gene has CDR1 SGHRS and CDR2 YFSETQ. This CDR3 is 15 amino acids long. The chain uses TRBV5-1 and TRBJ2-7; the D gene TCRdb calls, TRBD1, cannot be checked with no DNA. This sequence was found in a human donor in good health. Some clones in this sample may be carry-over from other donors' samples. Material: naive CXCR3- CD8+ T cells from blood. This sample's subset: CD45RO-CCR7+CD27+CD95- naive CD8+ T cells lacking CXCR3 (TNR3-). The CDR3 sequence is CASSLDRGTVYEQYF.